This is a list of T cell receptor beta chains from one sample in a study of T cell responses to AZD1222 COVID-19 vaccine. Some clones are missing from TCRdb's copy, which holds only in-frame ones; the method was immunoSEQ multiplex PCR. The sample contains some 89,000 clones, 85% to 90% of which appear only once. This material consisted of peripheral blood, taken on day 0 of MenACWY control vaccination. The origin of the receptors is an adult in good health. Each CDR3 is given with its conserved first and last residue. The D gene is left open where the match is weak. A clone size is listed for some rows: how often the clone was seen (once, few, many), or a class if it is expanded.

TRBJ1-4	NA	NA	TRBV4-3	TGCGCCAGCAGCCACGGGCTAGACAGTGAAAAACTGTTTTTT	CASSHGLDSEKLFF
TRBJ1-3	NA	NA	TRBV2	TGTGCCAGCAGTGAACAGGGGAGAAACACCATATATTTT	CASSEQGRNTIYF
TRBJ2-4	TRBD1	NA	TRBV19	TGTGCCAGTAGTATAGATGCGGGACAGGGGTTAAACATTCAGTACTTC	CASSIDAGQGLNIQYF
TRBJ1-2	NA	NA	TRBV19	TGTGCCAGTAGTATCCGTCACAATTATGGCTACACCTTC	CASSIRHNYGYTF
TRBJ2-3	NA	few	TRBV6-5	TGTGCCAGCACCCCAGGGAGTGGTAGCACAGATACGCAGTATTTT	CASTPGSGSTDTQYF
TRBJ1-5	NA	NA	TRBV19	TGTGCCAGTAGTCAACACGGGGTAGATCAGCCCCAGCATTTT	CASSQHGVDQPQHF
TRBJ2-5	TRBD2	NA	TRBV5-1	TGCGCCAGCAGCCCTCTAGCGGGAGTTGGAGAGACCCAGTACTTC	CASSPLAGVGETQYF
TRBJ2-3	NA	NA	TRBV27	TGTGCCAGCAGTGGGTGGGGAGTGGAGGGCACAGATACGCAGTATTTT	CASSGWGVEGTDTQYF
TRBJ2-5	TRBD2	NA	TRBV28	TGTGCCAGCAGTTTTGGACTAGTCCAAGAGACCCAGTACTTC	CASSFGLVQETQYF
TRBJ1-1	NA	few	TRBV3-1/TRBV3-2	TGTGCCAGCAGCCAAGTGGCAGGGTTTGCTTTCTTT	CASSQVAGFAFF
TRBJ1-1	NA	once	TRBV23-1	TGCGCCAGCAGCCTACAGGGCAATCACTGGAGTAGGACTGAAGCTTTCTTT	CASSLQGNHWSRTEAFF
TRBJ1-1	NA	many	TRBV12-3/TRBV12-4	TGTGCCAGCGAGGGGGAAGGGCCTGAAGCTTTCTTT	CASEGEGPEAFF
TRBJ2-4	NA	NA	TRBV11-2	TGTGCCAGCAGCTTTGAAGGCTCTCAAGGGAACATTCAGTACTTC	CASSFEGSQGNIQYF
TRBJ1-2	NA	NA	TRBV25-1	TGTGCCAGCAGTGGAACAGATTACTATGGCTACACCTTC	CASSGTDYYGYTF
TRBJ1-6	NA	few	TRBV19	TGTGCCAGTAGTCCAGGGAGGGATTCACCCCTCCACTTT	CASSPGRDSPLHF
TRBJ1-3	TRBD1	NA	TRBV7-2	TGTGCCAGCAGCCCGGGGACAGGGGTAAACACCATATATTTT	CASSPGTGVNTIYF
TRBJ1-2	NA	NA	TRBV10-1	TGCGCCAGCAGCCGGGACACCTTC	CASSRDTF
TRBJ2-2	TRBD2	once	TRBV6-6	TGTGCCAGCAGTCCACTAGCGGGAGTTGAGACCGGGGAGCTGTTTTTT	CASSPLAGVETGELFF
TRBJ1-2	NA	NA	TRBV28	TGTGCCACCATCCCGATCGGGGGTGATAGTTATGGCTACACCTTC	CATIPIGGDSYGYTF
TRBJ2-2	TRBD2	NA	TRBV10-1	TGCGCCAGCAGTGAGAGCGGGGGCACCGGGGAGCTGTTTTTT	CASSESGGTGELFF
TRBJ2-3	NA	NA	TRBV28	TGTGCCAGCAGTTTTAGCGGTTTCACAGATACGCAGTATTTT	CASSFSGFTDTQYF
TRBJ2-1	TRBD2	NA	TRBV7-2	TGTGCCAGCATCACTAGCGGGGGGGACAATGAGCAGTTCTTC	CASITSGGDNEQFF
TRBJ2-6	NA	NA	TRBV30	TGTGCCTGGAGTGTACGAGGGAGTGGGGCCAACGTCCTGACTTTC	CAWSVRGSGANVLTF
TRBJ2-3	NA	NA	TRBV5-1	TGCGCCAGCAGCTTGGGTGCAGTCACAGATACGCAGTATTTT	CASSLGAVTDTQYF
TRBJ2-7	TRBD1	NA	TRBV24-1	TGTGCCACCAGCGGACAGGGCCCGGAAAACGAGCAGTACTTC	CATSGQGPENEQYF
TRBJ2-1	TRBD2	few	TRBV7-2	TGTGCCAGCAGCTCCAGACTAGCGGTGTCCTACAATGAGCAGTTCTTC	CASSSRLAVSYNEQFF
TRBJ1-2	NA	NA	TRBV10-1	TGCGCCAGCAGTGCGGGCCCAGACTATGGCTACACCTTC	CASSAGPDYGYTF
TRBJ2-7	TRBD2	NA	TRBV28	TGTGCCAGCAGTTTACCCGGGACTAGCATCTACGAGCAGTACTTC	CASSLPGTSIYEQYF
TRBJ1-1	NA	NA	TRBV6-2/TRBV6-3	TGTGCCAGCAGTTACTCGAGAGGCGCTGAAGCTTTCTTT	CASSYSRGAEAFF
TRBJ2-5	TRBD1	NA	TRBV28	TGTGCCAGCAGCCGACAGTCCGGGACAGGAGAGACCCAGTACTTC	CASSRQSGTGETQYF
TRBJ1-3	NA	NA	TRBV24-1	TGTGCCACCAGTGATTCAGGGACAACTGGAAACACCATATATTTT	CATSDSGTTGNTIYF
TRBJ2-5	NA	NA	TRBV5-1	TGCGCCAGCAGCTTGGCCGGGACCCCGGGGCAGACCCAGTACTTC	CASSLAGTPGQTQYF
TRBJ1-4	NA	NA	TRBV7-9	TGTGCCAGCAGTAGGAGCCAGGGGTCAACTAATGAAAAACTGTTTTTT	CASSRSQGSTNEKLFF
TRBJ2-2	TRBD2	NA	TRBV10-3	TGTGCCATAAGGCGGGGAGCGGGAGGTGACACCGGGGAGCTGTTTTTT	CAIRRGAGGDTGELFF
TRBJ1-1	NA	NA	TRBV3-1/TRBV3-2	TGTGCCAGCAGCCTTACAGGCATCTCTGGGGACACTGAAGCTTTCTTT	CASSLTGISGDTEAFF
TRBJ1-5	NA	NA	TRBV6-1	TGTGCCAGCAGTGAGGCCCAGCATAATCAGCCCCAGCATTTT	CASSEAQHNQPQHF
TRBJ2-5	NA	once	TRBV7-2	TGTGCCAGCAGCTCAATGAGGATAGAAGAGACCCAGTACTTC	CASSSMRIEETQYF
TRBJ2-1	TRBD2	NA	TRBV15	TGTGCCACCAGCGGTGCAGGGACTACGATCCATGAGCAGTTCTTC	CATSGAGTTIHEQFF
TRBJ1-3	NA	NA	TRBV6-5	TGTGCCAGCAAGGTAGTTAGTTCTGGAAACACCATATATTTT	CASKVVSSGNTIYF
TRBJ2-7	NA	NA	TRBV27	TGTGCCACCCAGACAGGCGCCTCTCTTGGGGAGCAGTACTTC	CATQTGASLGEQYF
TRBJ2-1	TRBD2	NA	TRBV10-1	TGCGCCAGCAGTGACGGGGGGGTACAGGACGAGCAGTTCTTC	CASSDGGVQDEQFF
TRBJ1-2	NA	NA	TRBV4-3	TGCGCCAGCAGCCAATCGCCAGGGAACCATGGCTACACCTTC	CASSQSPGNHGYTF
TRBJ1-2	NA	NA	TRBV20-1	TGCAGTGCTAGTCCACTTATTAACTATGGCTACACCTTC	CSASPLINYGYTF
TRBJ1-1	NA	NA	TRBV12-3/TRBV12-4	TGTGCCAGCAGTAATCTTGAGGACAGAGAAGCTTTCTTT	CASSNLEDREAFF
TRBJ2-6	NA	NA	TRBV15	TGTGCCGCCCTGAGGACCGGGGCCAACGTCCTGACTTTC	CAALRTGANVLTF
TRBJ2-2	TRBD1	NA	TRBV16	TGTGCCAGCAGCCATCGCACAGGGGGCAACACCGGGGAGCTGTTTTTT	CASSHRTGGNTGELFF
TRBJ1-2	NA	NA	TRBV28	TGTGCCAGCAGTCAAAGGGGTAGGAACTATGGCTACACCTTC	CASSQRGRNYGYTF
TRBJ1-2	NA	NA	TRBV6-5	TGTGCCAGCAGTTACTCTCAGGCCATTAACTATGGCTACACCTTC	CASSYSQAINYGYTF
TRBJ1-4	NA	NA	TRBV29-1	TGCAGCGTTGGGAGGGACCGGGGTGAAAAACTGTTTTTT	CSVGRDRGEKLFF
TRBJ2-1	TRBD2	NA	TRBV10-1	TGCGCCAGCAGTGAGTCTCGGGCTAGCGGATACAATGAGCAGTTCTTC	CASSESRASGYNEQFF
TRBJ2-1	NA	few	TRBV27	TGTGCCAGCAGTTTATCGTTCTTCAGCAATGAGCAGTTCTTC	CASSLSFFSNEQFF